The 13 T cell receptor beta chains given below trace back to one sample, sequenced in a study of T cells in tuberculosis. Generated by immunoSEQ multiplex PCR, the TCRdb table keeps only in-frame clones and is missing some. The sample has about 59,000 clones; under 90% are singletons. Thawed, overnight-rested PBMC were stained with GMM-loaded CD1B tetramer, viability dye and anti-CD3, then sorted. The lipid loaded on the CD1B tetramers was C32 glucose monomycolate from Rhodococcus equi. The specimen sequenced was CD1b-GMM tetramer-negative cells sorted from PBMCs. These receptors all come from an adult woman with latent tuberculosis.

The chain employs TRBV11-3 and TRBJ2-5; D not resolved. V lost 6 bases and J lost 2, with 7 bases in between. CDR1 and CDR2 (germline): SGHNT, YENEEA. This CDR3 is built from 12 residues. The CDR3 here is CASSETQETQYF. Here the CDR3 DNA reads TGTGCCAGCAGTGAAACTCAAGAGACCCAGTACTTC.

The CDR3 protein is CASSYRPTNEKLFF. The CDR3 region has the DNA TGCGCCAGCAGTTACAGGCCCACTAATGAAAAACTGTTTTTT. The chain employs TRBV5-1 and TRBJ1-4, with D possibly being TRBD1 (5 bases). The V and J ends lost 5 bases and 2 bases respectively, with 10 bases between them. CDR1 is SGHRS and CDR2 is YFSETQ in the germline V gene. There are 14 residues in the CDR3. Drawing the rest from reference TRBV5-1 and TRBJ1-4, the complete variable domain is KAGVTQTPRYLIKTRGQQVTLSCSPISGHRSVSWYQQTPGQGLQFLFEYFSETQRNKGNFPGRFSGRQFSNSRSEMNVSTLELGDSALYLCASSYRPTNEKLFFGSGTQLSVL.

V usage is TRBV19 and J usage is TRBJ1-2; 7 nucleotides match TRBD1. Germline-derived CDR1 and CDR2 are LNHDA and SQIVND (reference sequence). The CDR3 has 13 amino acids. The V gene end was trimmed by 5 bases and the J gene end by 7 bases; junction bases not matched to a gene: 7. The CDR3: CASSGAGGTGYTF. The CDR3 bases are TGTGCCAGTAGTGGGGCAGGGGGTACTGGCTACACCTTC.

The V call is TRBV7-2, the J call TRBJ2-1; D gene unclear. Germline assignment: CDR1 SGHTA and CDR2 FQGNSA. Trimming took off 8 bases at V and 10 bases at J, with 9 bases between the two ends. CDR3 size: 10 residues. The CDR3 DNA reads as TGTGCCAGCGGGCGAAGCGAGCAGTTCTTC. Protein: CASGRSEQFF.

This clone has only one observation. V gene TRBV18 combines with J gene TRBJ2-1; maybe TRBD2 (6 bases). CDR3 length equals 15 residues. Deletions cut 2 bases from V and 3 bases from J, with 11 bases between. From germline, CDR1 is KGHSH and CDR2 LQKENI. CDR3 region: CASSPTSNDYNEQFF. CDR3 nucleotides: TGTGCCAGCTCACCAACTAGCAATGACTACAATGAGCAGTTCTTC.

This clone appeared a few times. V usage is TRBV7-9 and J usage is TRBJ2-7, with TRBD2 matching over 8 bases. J was trimmed by 5 bases and V by 3 bases; bases with no gene match: 0. The V gene's germline CDR1 is SEHNR and CDR2 FQNEAQ (reference sequence). This CDR3 contains 12 residues. For the CDR3, the DNA is TGTGCCAGCAGCTTGACTAGCGACGAGCAGTACTTC. Its translation is CASSLTSDEQYF.

The rearrangement joins TRBV4-3 to TRBJ2-1, with D possibly matching TRBD2 (5 bases). The CDR3 runs to 13 residues. The germline gives CDR1 LGHNA, CDR2 YSLEER. Trimming left V 0 bases short and J 7 bases short, with 7 bases between. Written as DNA, the CDR3 is TGCGCCAGCAGCCAAGATTGGAGGAATGAGCAGTTCTTC. Protein sequence: CASSQDWRNEQFF.

This rearrangement joins TRBV19 to TRBJ2-7; TRBD1 aligns across 7 bases. There are 13 residues in the CDR3. V lost 4 bases, J lost 1 base, and 1 base stayed unmatched. The germline CDR1 and CDR2 sequences are LNHDA and SQIVND (reference sequence). CDR3 bases: TGTGCCAGTAGTAACAGGGGTTCCTACGAGCAGTACTTC. The encoded protein is CASSNRGSYEQYF.

This chain connects TRBV7-7 to TRBJ2-1; 12 nucleotides match TRBD2. After removal of 5 bases from V and 4 bases from J, the junction contained 6 bases not matched to a gene. Germline values: CDR1 SSHAT, CDR2 FNYEAQ (reference sequence). The CDR3 covers 16 residues. In DNA form, the CDR3 reads TGTGCCAGCAGCCCAAGACTAGCGGGGGCGTACAATGAGCAGTTCTTC. As protein: CASSPRLAGAYNEQFF.

This sequence joins TRBV2 and TRBJ2-3; 12 nucleotides agree with TRBD2. Per germline, CDR1 SNHLY and CDR2 FYNNEI. This CDR3 is built from 13 residues. CDR3 sequence: CAKGLAGTDTQYF. Written as DNA, the CDR3 is TGTGCAAAAGGACTAGCGGGGACAGATACGCAGTATTTT.

This chain joins TRBV28 and TRBJ2-1; 9 bases agree with TRBD2. CDR3 length: 15 residues. From germline, CDR1 is MDHEN and CDR2 SYDVKM. V dropped 8 bases and J dropped 9; count of bases not matched to a gene: 14. CDR3 in amino acids: CASRGGLAGSSEQFF. The CDR3 DNA follows: TGTGCCAGCCGGGGGGGGCTAGCGGGGTCCTCTGAGCAGTTCTTC.

The gene calls are TRBV11-2 and TRBJ1-2, with a weak D call TRBD1 (5 bases). Germline lookup yields CDR1 SGHAT and CDR2 FQNNGV. This CDR3 is 14 amino acids long. The V end lost 0 bases, the J end lost 4 bases, and 9 bases lay between the germline ends. The CDR3 loop reads CASSLDGAAYGYTF. CDR3 nucleotide sequence: TGTGCCAGCAGCTTAGATGGGGCTGCCTATGGCTACACCTTC.

The V gene is TRBV5-1, the J gene TRBJ2-3, with D unresolved. Germline V gene lookup returns CDR1 SGHRS and CDR2 YFSETQ. This CDR3 contains 13 residues. V was shortened by 1 base and J by 4 bases, with 7 bases between the two germline ends. The CDR3 sequence: CASSLTVSDTQYF. CDR3 sequence (DNA): TGCGCCAGCAGCTTGACAGTCTCAGATACGCAGTATTTT.